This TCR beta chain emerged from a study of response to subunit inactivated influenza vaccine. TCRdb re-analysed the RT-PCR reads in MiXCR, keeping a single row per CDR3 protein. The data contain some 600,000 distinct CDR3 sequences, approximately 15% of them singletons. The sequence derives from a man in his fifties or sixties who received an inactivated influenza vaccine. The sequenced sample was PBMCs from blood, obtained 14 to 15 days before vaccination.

Here the CDR3 reads CASSFEGALGDTQYF. CDR3 nucleotides: TGCGCCAGCAGCTTCGAGGGAGCCCTGGGCGATACGCAGTATTTT. The V call is TRBV5-1, the J call TRBJ2-3, with TRBD2 as a possible D gene (5 bases). With 2 bases removed from V and 6 bases from J, the gap between germline ends came to 16 bases. Germline V CDR1 and CDR2: SGHRS, YFSETQ. The CDR3 length is 15 residues.